This TCR beta chain was identified in a study of blood T cell repertoires in COVID-19. Study context: Samples of COVID-19 (acute and convalescent) were obtained from the United States, Italy and Spain.

Method: immunoSEQ multiplex PCR; TCRdb's copy keeps in-frame clones and lacks some. Of 150,000 to 200,000 clones listed, roughly 90% are singletons. V lost 5 bases to trimming and J lost 1 base, with 8 bases between them. This CDR3 comprises 14 residues. Germline V lookup: CDR1 WNHNN, CDR2 SYGVQD (reference sequence). The V and J genes are TRBV10-1 and TRBJ2-2, with D unclear. Specimen: PBMCs or T cells enriched from blood (not recorded which). The clonotype originates from a woman between 18 and 30 years old who had recovered from COVID-19. The CDR3 region has the DNA TGCGCCAGCAGTCAGGAACTGAACACCGGGGAGCTGTTTTTT. Protein sequence: CASSQELNTGELFF.